This T cell receptor (beta chain) was observed in a study of PD-1 and CTLA-4 blockade in melanoma. Some clones are missing from TCRdb's copy, which holds only in-frame ones; the method was immunoSEQ multiplex PCR. The data hold approximately 33,000 clones, with 91% observed a single time. The receptor was isolated from a human donor with melanoma. The source material was CD8+ T cells from peripheral blood, sampled from a patient given anti-PD-1 treatment.

As DNA, the CDR3 is TGTGCCAGCAGCCCGGGACTAGCGGGAGGGCCGGGATACAATGAGCAGTTCTTC. Encoded protein: CASSPGLAGGPGYNEQFF. V and J are TRBV3-1 (or the pseudogene TRBV3-2) and TRBJ2-1; 16 bases agree with TRBD2. The CDR3 runs 18 residues. Germline lookup yields CDR1 LGHDT and CDR2 YNNKEL (reference sequence). The V segment lost 4 bases and the J segment 4 bases; nucleotides outside the gene matches: 7.